Listed below are T cell receptor beta chains from one sample, sequenced in a study of blood T cell repertoires in COVID-19. Measured with immunoSEQ multiplex PCR; TCRdb has only the in-frame clones, and not every one. The data hold approximately 69,000 clones, with more than 60% observed a single time. The source material was peripheral blood. Every receptor here comes from a man aged 60 to 75 with acute or convalescent COVID-19. Each CDR3 is given with its conserved first and last residue. Each record gives: D gene, clone size, V gene, J gene, CDR3 protein, CDR3 DNA. D genes are given only for firm matches. Size is stated for part of the rows, as once, few or many counts, or as a class when the clone is expanded.

>-|-|TRBV6-1|TRBJ2-7
CASSEPLTYEQYF
TGTGCCAGCAGTGAACCACTGACTTACGAGCAGTACTTC
>TRBD1|-|TRBV7-9|TRBJ1-5
CASSRTGDQPQHF
TGTGCCAGCAGCCGGACAGGGGACCAGCCCCAGCATTTT
>TRBD2|-|TRBV7-2|TRBJ2-3
CASSLPLAGDTQYF
TGTGCCAGCAGCTTACCTTTAGCGGGAGATACGCAGTATTTT
>-|few|TRBV30|TRBJ1-3
CAWSPLANTIYF
TGTGCCTGGAGCCCCCTGGCAAACACCATATATTTT
>-|-|TRBV10-3|TRBJ2-4
CAGLAGEGAKNIQYF
TGTGCCGGCCTGGCAGGGGAAGGCGCCAAAAACATTCAGTACTTC
>-|-|TRBV5-1|TRBJ1-3
CASSLEGGADGNTIYF
TGCGCCAGCAGCTTGGAAGGAGGGGCTGATGGAAACACCATATATTTT
>TRBD1|-|TRBV24-1|TRBJ1-2
CATSGRDRDGYTF
TGTGCCACCAGTGGGCGGGACAGGGATGGCTACACCTTC
>TRBD1|-|TRBV24-1|TRBJ1-2
CATSETGQERYTF
TGTGCCACCAGTGAGACTGGACAGGAGAGGTACACCTTC
>TRBD1|-|TRBV4-1|TRBJ1-1
CASSQTGGTMNTEAFF
TGCGCCAGCAGCCAGACAGGGGGCACGATGAACACTGAAGCTTTCTTT
>TRBD2|-|TRBV7-8|TRBJ2-1
CASTLGGGTSGRVEQFF
TGTGCCAGCACCCTCGGTGGCGGGACTAGCGGGAGAGTAGAGCAGTTCTTC
>TRBD1|-|TRBV28|TRBJ2-5
CASSPPGGGQETQYF
TGTGCCAGCAGTCCCCCAGGGGGCGGACAAGAGACCCAGTACTTC
>-|-|TRBV4-2|TRBJ1-2
CASSQDGAGTTAGYTF
TGTGCCAGCAGCCAAGATGGCGCAGGTACCACCGCTGGCTACACCTTC
>-|few|TRBV11-2|TRBJ2-1
CASSTGTYYNEQFF
TGTGCCAGCAGCACAGGGACATATTACAATGAGCAGTTCTTC
>TRBD2|-|TRBV5-4|TRBJ2-3
CASRTGTSNPDTQYF
TGTGCCAGCAGAACCGGGACTAGTAACCCAGATACGCAGTATTTT
>-|-|TRBV28|TRBJ2-6
CASSSFRTERPGANVLTF
TGTGCCAGCAGTTCGTTTAGGACAGAGAGGCCTGGGGCCAACGTCCTGACTTTC
>TRBD2|few|TRBV5-4|TRBJ2-3
CASSFPGSGGVDTQYF
TGTGCCAGCAGCTTTCCCGGGAGCGGGGGGGTAGATACGCAGTATTTT
>-|-|TRBV6-6|TRBJ2-5
CASKLQGPQETQYF
TGTGCCAGCAAGCTACAGGGCCCCCAAGAGACCCAGTACTTC
>TRBD2|-|TRBV6-5|TRBJ2-3
CASAGGPDTQYF
TGTGCCAGCGCGGGGGGGCCAGATACGCAGTATTTT